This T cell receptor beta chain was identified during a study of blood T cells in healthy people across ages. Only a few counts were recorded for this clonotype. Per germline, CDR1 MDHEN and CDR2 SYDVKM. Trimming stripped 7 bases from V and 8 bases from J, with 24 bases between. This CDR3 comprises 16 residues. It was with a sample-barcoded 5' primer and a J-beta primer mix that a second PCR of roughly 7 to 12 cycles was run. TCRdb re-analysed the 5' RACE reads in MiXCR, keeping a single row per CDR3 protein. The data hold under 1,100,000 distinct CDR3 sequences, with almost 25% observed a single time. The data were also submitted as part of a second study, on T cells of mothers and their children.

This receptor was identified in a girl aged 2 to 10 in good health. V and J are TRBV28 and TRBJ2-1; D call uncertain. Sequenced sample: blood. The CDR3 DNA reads TGTGCCAGCATTCGACCCGGCTCCCCATCGGTGGATGAGCAGTTCTTC. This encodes CASIRPGSPSVDEQFF. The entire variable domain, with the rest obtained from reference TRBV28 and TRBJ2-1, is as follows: DVKVTQSSRYLVKRTGEKVFLECVQDMDHENMFWYRQDPGLGLRLIYFSYDVKMKEKGDIPEGYSVSREKKERFSLILESASTNQTSMYLCASIRPGSPSVDEQFFGPGTRLTVL.